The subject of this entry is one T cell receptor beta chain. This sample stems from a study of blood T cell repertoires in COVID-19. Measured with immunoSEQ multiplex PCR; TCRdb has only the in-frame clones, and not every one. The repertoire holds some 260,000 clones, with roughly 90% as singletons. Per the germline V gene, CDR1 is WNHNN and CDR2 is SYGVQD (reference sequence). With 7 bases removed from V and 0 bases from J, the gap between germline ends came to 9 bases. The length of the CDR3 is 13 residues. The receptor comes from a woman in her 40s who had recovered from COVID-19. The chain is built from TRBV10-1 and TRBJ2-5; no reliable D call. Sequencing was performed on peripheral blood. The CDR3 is CASICADQETQYF. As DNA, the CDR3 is TGCGCCAGCATATGTGCAGACCAAGAGACCCAGTACTTC.